This record covers a single T cell receptor beta chain. Its antigen is undetermined. The data derive from a study of shared clonotypes between healthy human individuals. Study summary: The donors, a couple of women and three men, were aged 18 to 49.

Libraries were prepared by immunoSEQ multiplex PCR; TCRdb keeps only in-frame clonotypes and omits some of them. The profile shows over a million clones, 78% of them singletons. Study-wide findings and caveats: Four donors had roughly 5% of their naive CD4 clonotypes in common. What limited the represented genetic and exposure-history diversity was the small number of donors.

The CDR3 is 13 residues long. Trimming cost V 7 bases and J 0 bases; bases outside gene matches: 5. Per germline, CDR1 SQVTM and CDR2 ANQGSEA. The sequence derives from a man between 18 and 29 years old in good health. Some clones in this sample may be carry-over from other donors' samples. The chain combines TRBV29-1 with TRBJ2-7, with 8 bases that match TRBD1. The sequencing input was memory CD4+ T cells from PBMCs. Subset specified: CD45RA-negative fraction. The CDR3 bases are TGCAGCGCGAAGACAGGGGCCTCCTACGAGCAGTACTTC. Translating it yields CSAKTGASYEQYF.